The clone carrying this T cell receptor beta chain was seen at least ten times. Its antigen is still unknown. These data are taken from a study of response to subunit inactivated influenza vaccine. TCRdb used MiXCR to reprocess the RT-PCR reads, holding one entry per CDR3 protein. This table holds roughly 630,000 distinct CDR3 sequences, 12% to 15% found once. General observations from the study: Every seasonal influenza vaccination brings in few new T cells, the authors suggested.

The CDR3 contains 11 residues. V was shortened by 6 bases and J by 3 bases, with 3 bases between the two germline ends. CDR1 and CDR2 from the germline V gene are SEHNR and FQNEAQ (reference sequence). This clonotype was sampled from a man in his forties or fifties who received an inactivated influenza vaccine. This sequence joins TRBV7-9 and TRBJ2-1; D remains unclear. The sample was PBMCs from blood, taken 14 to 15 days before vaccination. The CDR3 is CASRLYNEQFF. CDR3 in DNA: TGTGCCAGCAGGCTCTACAATGAGCAGTTCTTC.